The next 12 T cell receptor beta chains were all read from a single sample in a study of blood T cell repertoires in COVID-19. Profiled with immunoSEQ multiplex PCR; TCRdb holds only in-frame clones, not every one. The sample lists about 240,000 clones; about 87% were seen once. The specimen sequenced was PBMCs or T cells enriched from blood (not recorded which). The receptors shown here come from a woman aged 30 to 39 with acute COVID-19.

The V gene is TRBV19, the J gene TRBJ1-1, with D possibly matching TRBD1 (5 bases). Germline CDR1 reads LNHDA; CDR2 reads SQIVND (reference sequence). This CDR3 contains 14 residues. The V and J ends lost 5 bases and 6 bases respectively, with 16 bases between them. The CDR3 nucleotides read TGTGCCAGTAGTTGGCGGGGGGAGTGGGCTGAAGCTTTCTTT. It is translated as CASSWRGEWAEAFF.

The chain carries TRBV6-6 and TRBJ1-1; 7 bases line up with TRBD1. V dropped 7 bases and J dropped 6; count of bases not matched to a gene: 8. Germline V lookup: CDR1 MNHNY, CDR2 SVGAGI (reference sequence). This CDR3 comprises 13 residues. CDR3 DNA sequence: TGTGCCAGCACCATGACAGGGATCGCTGAAGCTTTCTTT. This encodes CASTMTGIAEAFF.

The chain joins TRBV5-1 to TRBJ1-2; TRBD1 is a possible D gene (5 bases). The CDR3 is 15 residues long. The V end lost 2 bases, the J end lost 5 bases, and 16 bases lay between the germline ends. Germline V gene lookup returns CDR1 SGHRS and CDR2 YFSETQ. CDR3 region: CASSLSSPAGYGYTF. Here the CDR3 DNA reads TGCGCCAGCAGCTTAAGTTCCCCGGCAGGGTATGGCTACACCTTC.

This clone was seen only once. The chain uses TRBV11-2 and TRBJ1-1; TRBD1 agrees at 9 bases. Germline loops: CDR1 SGHAT, CDR2 FQNNGV. The CDR3 loop spans 14 amino acids. Germline trimming cut 4 bases from V and 4 bases from J; bases unmatched to any gene: 4. The DNA for the CDR3 is TGTGCCAGCAGCTGGGGACAGGGTGTCACTGAAGCTTTCTTT. It is translated as CASSWGQGVTEAFF.

V usage is TRBV5-1 and J usage is TRBJ1-5; TRBD1 matches 8 bases. Germline assignment: CDR1 SGHRS and CDR2 YFSETQ. Losses at the gene ends were 0 bases for V and 3 bases for J; bases not matched to a gene: 2. The CDR3 runs to 15 residues. Here the CDR3 reads CASSLDRGDNQPQHF. As DNA, the CDR3 is TGCGCCAGCAGCTTGGACAGGGGGGACAATCAGCCCCAGCATTTT.

The chain employs TRBV3-1 (or the pseudogene TRBV3-2) and TRBJ2-7; D is undetermined. Trimming left V 4 bases short and J 0 bases short, with 4 bases between. CDR3 length: 12 residues. Per germline, CDR1 LGHDT and CDR2 YNNKEL (reference sequence). The CDR3: CASSLASYEQYF. CDR3 coding DNA: TGTGCCAGCAGCCTAGCCTCCTACGAGCAGTACTTC.

The chain couples TRBV7-4 to TRBJ1-5; TRBD1 matches at 7 bases. This CDR3 is built from 19 residues. J was trimmed by 1 base and V by 5 bases; bases with no gene match: 17. From germline, CDR1 is SGHVT and CDR2 SQSDAQ. The CDR3 nucleotides read TGTGCCAGCAGCCCCCGGACAGGATGGGAACTGTGGAGCAATCAGCCCCAGCATTTT. This gives the protein CASSPRTGWELWSNQPQHF.

The V and J genes are TRBV24-1 and TRBJ2-3, with 7 bases that match TRBD1. The CDR3 length is 15 residues. The J segment lost 1 base and the V segment lost 2 bases, leaving 2 bases of the junction unmatched. Looked up from germline, CDR1 is KGHDR and CDR2 is SFDVKD. As DNA, the CDR3 is TGTGCCACCAGTGATTGGGGGACAGGCACAGATACGCAGTATTTT. This encodes CATSDWGTGTDTQYF.

The chain employs TRBV14 and TRBJ1-1; D may be TRBD1 (6 bases). The CDR3 runs 16 residues. The germline gives CDR1 SGHDN, CDR2 FVKESK. Trimming took off 4 bases at V and 3 bases at J, with 18 bases between the two ends. CDR3 in amino acids: CASSPLGRGIYTEAFF. CDR3 sequence (DNA): TGTGCCAGCAGCCCCCTGGGCAGGGGAATATACACTGAAGCTTTCTTT.

V gene TRBV2 combines with J gene TRBJ1-2; 7 bases match TRBD1. Germline loops: CDR1 SNHLY, CDR2 FYNNEI. Losses at the gene ends were 1 base for V and 4 bases for J; bases not matched to a gene: 6. The CDR3 extends over 15 amino acids. The CDR3 region is CASSEVEGAGYGYTF. The CDR3 nucleotides read TGTGCCAGCAGTGAAGTCGAGGGGGCTGGCTATGGCTACACCTTC.

The chain carries TRBV18 and TRBJ1-2; 7 nucleotides match TRBD1. The CDR3 sequence is 15 residues long. The V and J ends lost 0 bases and 5 bases, in that order; junction bases with no gene match: 6. The V gene's germline CDR1 is KGHSH and CDR2 LQKENI. Here the CDR3 reads CASSPPRDSGYGYTF. The CDR3 DNA reads as TGTGCCAGCTCACCACCCCGGGACAGTGGATATGGCTACACCTTC.

This clone was seen a handful of times. The chain recombines TRBV7-2 with TRBJ2-1; the D is unclear. The CDR3 sequence is 15 residues long. CDR1 and CDR2 from the germline V gene are SGHTA and FQGNSA. Trimming shortened V by 7 bases and J by 5 bases, and 18 bases separated the two germline ends. Here the CDR3 reads CASTFVRVSDNEQFF. The CDR3 nucleotides are TGTGCCAGCACCTTCGTACGCGTTTCCGACAATGAGCAGTTCTTC. Combining the CDR3 with reference TRBV7-2 and TRBJ2-1 gives the whole variable domain GAGVSQSPSNKVTEKGKDVELRCDPISGHTALYWYRQSLGQGLEFLIYFQGNSAPDKSGLPSDRFSAERTGGSVSTLTIQRTQQEDSAVYLCASTFVRVSDNEQFFGPGTRLTVL.